The 21 T cell receptor beta chains given below trace back to one sample, sequenced in a study of blood T cell repertoires in COVID-19. Clones were read by immunoSEQ multiplex PCR, and TCRdb kept only the in-frame ones, dropping some. In the table there are around 140,000 clones, around 82% of which are singletons. Sequenced material: PBMCs or T cells enriched from blood (not recorded which). These receptors originate from a woman aged 50 to 65 who had recovered from COVID-19.

The J gene is TRBJ2-2, the V gene TRBV9; TRBD2 might be the D (7 bases). Trimming removed 0 bases from V and 4 bases from J, with 10 bases in between. The CDR3 contains 15 residues. The germline CDR1 and CDR2 sequences are SGDLS and YYNGEE. CDR3 DNA: TGTGCCAGCAGCGTAGGGGGGGGCCCCACCGGGGAGCTGTTTTTT. Amino acids: CASSVGGGPTGELFF.

The chain recombines TRBV4-1 with TRBJ1-6, with D perhaps matching TRBD1 (5 bases). Germline CDR1 and CDR2: MGHRA and YSYEKL. Between the trimmed V and J ends, which lost 1 base and 6 bases, there was a span of 13 bases. This CDR3 spans 16 amino acids. CDR3 DNA sequence: TGCGCCAGCAGCCAAGGGCCAGGGCGGAGTAATTCACCCCTCCACTTT. Protein product: CASSQGPGRSNSPLHF.

This sequence joins TRBV28 and TRBJ1-4, with a tentative D call TRBD1 (6 bases). The CDR3 consists of 14 residues. Germline CDR1 and CDR2: MDHEN and SYDVKM. Trimming removed 2 bases at V and 8 bases at J, with 12 bases between. CDR3 bases: TGTGCCAGCAGTTTAGGACAGAATAGGGAAAAACTGTTTTTT. Translation: CASSLGQNREKLFF.

V and J are TRBV7-8 and TRBJ1-3; TRBD1 might be the D (6 bases). The CDR3 is made up of 17 amino acids. The ends were cut back, 5 bases at V and 3 bases at J, with 20 bases in the middle. Per germline, CDR1 SGHVS and CDR2 FQNEAQ. Here the CDR3 DNA reads TGTGCCAGCAGCCCCACTTTTACGGGGGGCGATGGAAACACCATATATTTT. This sequence encodes CASSPTFTGGDGNTIYF.

The V and J genes are TRBV7-6 and TRBJ2-7, with D perhaps matching TRBD1 (6 bases). Per germline, CDR1 SGHVS and CDR2 FNYEAQ. Trimming took off 5 bases at V and 7 bases at J, with 12 bases between the two ends. The CDR3 covers 12 residues. CDR3 sequence (DNA): TGTGCCAGCAGCCACAACAGGGAGGAGCAGTACTTC. Protein product: CASSHNREEQYF.

The chain carries TRBV11-2 and TRBJ1-2; D unclear. V shed 3 bases and J shed 2 bases, with 10 bases lying between them. This CDR3 comprises 14 residues. The germline V gene has CDR1 SGHAT and CDR2 FQNNGV. CDR3 sequence (DNA): TGTGCCAGCAGCTTCTCATCACTGAACTATGGCTACACCTTC. Amino acid sequence: CASSFSSLNYGYTF.

The chain couples TRBV12-3 or TRBV12-4 to TRBJ2-7, with TRBD2 as a possible D gene (5 bases). The ends were cut back, 5 bases at V and 6 bases at J, with 8 bases in the middle. The CDR3 sequence is 11 residues long. CDR3 DNA sequence: TGTGCCAGCAGTGAGAGGGCCGAGCAGTACTTC. Translation: CASSERAEQYF.

The chain carries TRBV28 and TRBJ1-2; the D gene is possibly TRBD1 (5 bases). Germline V gene sequence: CDR1 MDHEN, CDR2 SYDVKM. The CDR3 sequence is 12 residues long. With 6 bases removed from V and 6 bases from J, the gap between germline ends came to 11 bases. The DNA for the CDR3 is TGTGCCAGCAGGGCAGGGTTTCATGGCTACACCTTC. It specifies CASRAGFHGYTF.

This clone was seen only once. The J gene is TRBJ1-1, the V gene TRBV3-1 (or the pseudogene TRBV3-2); D unresolved. The CDR3 is 15 residues long. The V end lost 0 bases, the J end lost 4 bases, and 12 bases lay between the germline ends. Germline values: CDR1 LGHDT, CDR2 YNNKEL (reference sequence). The CDR3 here is CASSQESPRGTEAFF. For the CDR3, the DNA is TGTGCCAGCAGCCAAGAATCCCCGCGAGGCACTGAAGCTTTCTTT.

The chain has TRBV7-9 and TRBJ2-4; 11 bases match TRBD1. CDR1 and CDR2 (germline): SEHNR, FQNEAQ (reference sequence). There are 16 residues in the CDR3. V shed 6 bases and J 2 bases; nucleotides not matched to a gene: 6. CDR3 loop: CASSYGQGASKNIQYF. The CDR3, as DNA: TGTGCCAGCAGTTATGGACAGGGGGCTTCCAAAAACATTCAGTACTTC.

The DNA of the CDR3 is TGTGCCAGCTCACCACGGACAAGGACAACTGAAGCTTTCTTT. It codes for CASSPRTRTTEAFF. The rearrangement links TRBV18 to TRBJ1-1, with a weak D call TRBD1 (5 bases). Germline lookup yields CDR1 KGHSH and CDR2 LQKENI. Deletions cut 1 base from V and 5 bases from J, with 11 bases between. The CDR3 spans 14 residues. The complete variable domain, with remaining parts taken from reference TRBV18 and TRBJ1-1, reads NAGVMQNPRHLVRRRGQEARLRCSPMKGHSHVYWYRQLPEEGLKFMVYLQKENIIDESGMPKERFSAEFPKEGPSILRIQQVVRGDSAAYFCASSPRTRTTEAFFGQGTRLTVV.

CDR3 region: CASNEGTGYYGYTF. The CDR3 DNA reads TGTGCCAGCAACGAGGGGACAGGGTACTATGGCTACACCTTC. This sequence joins TRBV7-9 and TRBJ1-2; TRBD1 agrees at 9 bases. Looked up from germline, CDR1 is SEHNR and CDR2 is FQNEAQ (reference sequence). The CDR3 is 14 residues long. The V gene end was trimmed by 7 bases and the J gene end by 3 bases; junction bases not matched to a gene: 6.

The chain couples TRBV18 to TRBJ2-4; 9 nucleotides match TRBD1. CDR1 and CDR2 (germline): KGHSH, LQKENI. V was clipped by 5 bases and J by 6 bases; unmatched bases: 11. This CDR3 has 16 amino acids. CDR3 DNA sequence: TGTGCCAGCTCATTCAACAGGGGGCGCGAGGGAAACATTCAGTACTTC. Translated, it gives CASSFNRGREGNIQYF.

J is TRBJ1-4 and V is TRBV9; possible D gene TRBD1, 6 bases. Looked up from germline, CDR1 is SGDLS and CDR2 is YYNGEE. This CDR3 has 14 residues. V lost 6 bases, J lost 7 bases, and 16 bases lay in between. The CDR3 region has the DNA TGTGCCAGCAACCTACAGGGTGGGGGTGAAAAACTGTTTTTT. It is translated as CASNLQGGGEKLFF. Full variable domain (rest looked up from reference TRBV9 and TRBJ1-4): DSGVTQTPKHLITATGQRVTLRCSPRSGDLSVYWYQQSLDQGLQFLIQYYNGEERAKGNILERFSAQQFPDLHSELNLSSLELGDSALYFCASNLQGGGEKLFFGSGTQLSVL.

As DNA, the CDR3 is TGTGCCACCAGCAGAGAGGGCCACACCACCGGGGAGCTGTTTTTT. This gives the protein CATSREGHTTGELFF. The chain combines TRBV15 with TRBJ2-2; D gene unclear. The V and J ends lost 0 bases and 4 bases respectively, with 9 bases between them. The CDR3 spans 15 residues. Per the germline V gene, CDR1 is LNHNV and CDR2 is YYDKDF (reference sequence). The full variable domain, completed using reference TRBV15 and TRBJ2-2, is DAMVIQNPRYQVTQFGKPVTLSCSQTLNHNVMYWYQQKSSQAPKLLFHYYDKDFNNEADTPDNFQSRRPNTSFCFLDIRSPGLGDTAMYLCATSREGHTTGELFFGEGSRLTVL.

This clone was seen just once. The CDR3 is CASSLSSGGNNEQFF. In DNA form, the CDR3 reads TGTGCCAGCAGCCTCTCTAGCGGGGGGAACAATGAGCAGTTCTTC. V is TRBV3-1 (or the pseudogene TRBV3-2) and J is TRBJ2-1; TRBD2 agrees at 11 bases. Germline V gene data show CDR1 as LGHDT and CDR2 as YNNKEL (reference sequence). The CDR3 contains 15 residues. Germline trimming cut 4 bases from V and 5 bases from J; bases unmatched to any gene: 4.

A few counts support this clone. The chain carries TRBV7-6 and TRBJ1-1; D perhaps matches TRBD1 (6 bases). The CDR3 loop spans 17 amino acids. CDR1 and CDR2 (germline): SGHVS, FNYEAQ. The ends were cut back, 5 bases at V and 4 bases at J, with 23 bases in the middle. The CDR3 nucleotides are TGTGCCAGCAGCCCCGATCCAGGGGCGAGGGCCGGCACTGAAGCTTTCTTT. Translation: CASSPDPGARAGTEAFF.

V gene TRBV29-1 combines with J gene TRBJ2-6, with a weak D call TRBD1 (5 bases). V lost 7 bases and J 6 bases, leaving 13 bases between the germline ends. The CDR3 has 13 amino acids. Germline V gene sequence: CDR1 SQVTM, CDR2 ANQGSEA. CDR3 coding DNA: TGCAGCGCTATGACAGCAGCGGCCAACGTCCTGACTTTC. Protein product: CSAMTAAANVLTF.

V gene TRBV20-1 combines with J gene TRBJ1-4, with a tentative D call TRBD1 (6 bases). CDR3 length equals 13 residues. The ends were cut back, 3 bases at V and 8 bases at J, with 13 bases in the middle. CDR1 is DFQATT, CDR2 SNEGSKA, per germline (reference sequence). The DNA of the CDR3 is TGCAGTGCTAGTAAACAGGGAGACGAAAAACTGTTTTTT. It is translated as CSASKQGDEKLFF.

This clone has a single count. The V and J genes are TRBV5-4 and TRBJ1-6; TRBD1 matches at 7 bases. The CDR3 has 12 residues. The germline V gene has CDR1 SGHNT and CDR2 YYREEE (reference sequence). The J segment lost 7 bases and the V segment lost 9 bases, leaving 4 bases of the junction unmatched. The CDR3 nucleotides are TGTGCCATACAGGGGTTGAATTCACCCCTCCACTTT. This encodes CAIQGLNSPLHF.

J is TRBJ2-5 and V is TRBV3-1 (or the pseudogene TRBV3-2), with 7 positions matching TRBD2. V trimming: 0 bases; J trimming: 4 bases; junction bases outside the gene matches: 5. The V gene's germline CDR1 is LGHDT and CDR2 YNNKEL (reference sequence). CDR3 size: 15 residues. The CDR3 DNA reads TGTGCCAGCAGCCAAGAGGTAGCGGGCCTAGAGACCCAGTACTTC. Its translation is CASSQEVAGLETQYF.